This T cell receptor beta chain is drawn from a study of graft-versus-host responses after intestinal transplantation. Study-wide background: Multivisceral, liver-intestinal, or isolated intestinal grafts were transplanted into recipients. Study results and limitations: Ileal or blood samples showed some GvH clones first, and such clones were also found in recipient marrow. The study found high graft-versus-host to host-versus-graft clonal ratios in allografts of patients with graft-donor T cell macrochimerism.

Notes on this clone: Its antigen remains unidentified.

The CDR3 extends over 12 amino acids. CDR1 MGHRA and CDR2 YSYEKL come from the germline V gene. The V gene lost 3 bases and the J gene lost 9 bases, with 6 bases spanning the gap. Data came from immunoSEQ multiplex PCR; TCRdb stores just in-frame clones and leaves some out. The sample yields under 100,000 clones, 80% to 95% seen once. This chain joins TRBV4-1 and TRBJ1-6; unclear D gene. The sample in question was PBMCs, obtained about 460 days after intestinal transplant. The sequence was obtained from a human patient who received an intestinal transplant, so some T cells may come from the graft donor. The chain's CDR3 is CASSHETSPLHF. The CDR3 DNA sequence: TGCGCCAGCAGCCATGAAACTTCACCCCTCCACTTT.